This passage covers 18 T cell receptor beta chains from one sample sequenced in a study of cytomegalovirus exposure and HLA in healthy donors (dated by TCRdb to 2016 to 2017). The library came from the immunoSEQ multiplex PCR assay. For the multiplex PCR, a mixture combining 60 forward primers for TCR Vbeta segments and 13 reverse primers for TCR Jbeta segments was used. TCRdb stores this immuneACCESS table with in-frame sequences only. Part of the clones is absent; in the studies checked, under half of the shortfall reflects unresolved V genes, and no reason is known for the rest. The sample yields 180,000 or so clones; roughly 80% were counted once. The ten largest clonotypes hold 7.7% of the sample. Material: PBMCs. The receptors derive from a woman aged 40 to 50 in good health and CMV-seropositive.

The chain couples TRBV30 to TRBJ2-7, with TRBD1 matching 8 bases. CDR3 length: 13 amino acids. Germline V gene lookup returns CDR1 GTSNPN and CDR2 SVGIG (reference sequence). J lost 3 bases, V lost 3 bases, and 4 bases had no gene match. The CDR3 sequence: CAWRGDRIYEQYF. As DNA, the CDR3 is TGTGCCTGGAGAGGGGACAGGATCTACGAGCAGTACTTC.

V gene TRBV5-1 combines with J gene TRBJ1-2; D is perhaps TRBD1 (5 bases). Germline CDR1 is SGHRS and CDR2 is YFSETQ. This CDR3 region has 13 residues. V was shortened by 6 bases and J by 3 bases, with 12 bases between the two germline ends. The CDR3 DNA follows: TGCGCCAGCAAGAGAGGGGAGGACTATGGCTACACCTTC. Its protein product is CASKRGEDYGYTF.

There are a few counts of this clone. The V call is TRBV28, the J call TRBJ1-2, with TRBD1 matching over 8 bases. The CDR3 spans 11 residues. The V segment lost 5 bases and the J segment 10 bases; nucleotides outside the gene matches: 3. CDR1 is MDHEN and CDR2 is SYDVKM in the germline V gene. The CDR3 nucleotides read TGTGCCAGCAGTCCGACAGGGGCCTACACCTTC. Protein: CASSPTGAYTF.

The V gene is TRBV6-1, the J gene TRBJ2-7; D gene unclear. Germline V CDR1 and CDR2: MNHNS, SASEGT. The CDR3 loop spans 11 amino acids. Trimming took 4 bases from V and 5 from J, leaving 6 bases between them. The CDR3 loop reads CASSAVDEQYF. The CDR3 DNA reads TGTGCCAGCAGTGCCGTCGACGAGCAGTACTTC.

CDR3 bases: TGTGCCAGCAGTCGGACAGGGGGCCAAGAGACCCAGTACTTC. It is translated as CASSRTGGQETQYF. The rearrangement uses TRBV28 and TRBJ2-5, with TRBD1 matching 10 bases. CDR1 is MDHEN and CDR2 is SYDVKM in the germline V gene. With V trimmed by 5 bases and J by 1 base, 1 base remained unmatched. The CDR3 length is 14 residues.

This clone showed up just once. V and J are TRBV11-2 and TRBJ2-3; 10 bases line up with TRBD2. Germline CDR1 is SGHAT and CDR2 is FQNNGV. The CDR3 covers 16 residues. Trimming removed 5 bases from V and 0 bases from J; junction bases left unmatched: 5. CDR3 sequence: CASSPGLATSTDTQYF. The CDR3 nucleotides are TGTGCCAGCAGCCCGGGACTAGCGACTAGCACAGATACGCAGTATTTT. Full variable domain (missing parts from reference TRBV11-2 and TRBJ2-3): EAGVAQSPRYKIIEKRQSVAFWCNPISGHATLYWYQQILGQGPKLLIQFQNNGVVDDSQLPKDRFSAERLKGVDSTLKIQPAKLEDSAVYLCASSPGLATSTDTQYFGPGTRLTVL.

DNA of the CDR3: TGTGCCAGCCGACCTGAGGGTGACAATCAGCCCCAGCATTTT. This encodes CASRPEGDNQPQHF. The genes are TRBV6-5 and TRBJ1-5; D is ambiguous. Germline V gene data show CDR1 as MNHEY and CDR2 as SVGAGI. The CDR3 has 14 residues. V was trimmed by 8 bases and J by 3 bases, leaving 14 bases between them.

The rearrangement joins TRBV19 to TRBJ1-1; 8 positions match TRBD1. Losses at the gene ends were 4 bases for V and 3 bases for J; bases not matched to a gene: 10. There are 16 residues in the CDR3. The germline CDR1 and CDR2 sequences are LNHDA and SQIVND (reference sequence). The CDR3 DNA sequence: TGTGCCAGTAGTAATGCGTGGACAGGGCTTTACACTGAAGCTTTCTTT. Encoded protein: CASSNAWTGLYTEAFF.

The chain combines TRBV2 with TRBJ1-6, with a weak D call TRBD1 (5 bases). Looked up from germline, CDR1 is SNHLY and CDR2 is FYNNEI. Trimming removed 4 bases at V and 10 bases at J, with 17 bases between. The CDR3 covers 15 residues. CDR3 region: CASSARGAAGSPLHF. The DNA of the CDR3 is TGTGCCAGCAGTGCCCGCGGGGCCGCGGGCTCACCCCTCCACTTT. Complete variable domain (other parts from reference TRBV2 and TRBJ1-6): EPEVTQTPSHQVTQMGQEVILRCVPISNHLYFYWYRQILGQKVEFLVSFYNNEISEKSEIFDDQFSVERPDGSNFTLKIRSTKLEDSAMYFCASSARGAAGSPLHFGNGTRLTVT.

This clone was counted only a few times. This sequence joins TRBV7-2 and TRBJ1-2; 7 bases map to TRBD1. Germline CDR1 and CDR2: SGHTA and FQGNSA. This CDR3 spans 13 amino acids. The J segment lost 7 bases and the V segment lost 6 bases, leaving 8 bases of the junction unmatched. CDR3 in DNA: TGTGCCAGCAGTCCCGACAGGGTGTCTGGCTACACCTTC. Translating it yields CASSPDRVSGYTF. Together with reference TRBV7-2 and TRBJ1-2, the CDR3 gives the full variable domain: GAGVSQSPSNKVTEKGKDVELRCDPISGHTALYWYRQSLGQGLEFLIYFQGNSAPDKSGLPSDRFSAERTGGSVSTLTIQRTQQEDSAVYLCASSPDRVSGYTFGSGTRLTVV.

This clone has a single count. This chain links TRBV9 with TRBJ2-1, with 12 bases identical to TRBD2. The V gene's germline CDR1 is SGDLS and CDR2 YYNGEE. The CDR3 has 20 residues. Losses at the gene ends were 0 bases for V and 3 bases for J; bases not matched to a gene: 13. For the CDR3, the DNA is TGTGCCAGCAGCGTAGGTGGACTAGCGGGATACCCAGACTACTACAATGAGCAGTTCTTC. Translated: CASSVGGLAGYPDYYNEQFF.

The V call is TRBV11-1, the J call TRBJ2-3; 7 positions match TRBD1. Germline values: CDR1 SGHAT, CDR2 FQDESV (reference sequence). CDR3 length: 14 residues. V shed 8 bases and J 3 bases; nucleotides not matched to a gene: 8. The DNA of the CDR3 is TGTGCCAGCGGCCCGACAGGGAGTACAGATACGCAGTATTTT. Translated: CASGPTGSTDTQYF.

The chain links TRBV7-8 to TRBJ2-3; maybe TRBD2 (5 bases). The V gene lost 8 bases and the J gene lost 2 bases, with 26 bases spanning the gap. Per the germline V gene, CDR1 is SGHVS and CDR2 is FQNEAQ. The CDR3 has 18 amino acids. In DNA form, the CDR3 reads TGTGCCAGCCGACCTCCTCTAATAGCGTTGCCTTACACAGATACGCAGTATTTT. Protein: CASRPPLIALPYTDTQYF.

The CDR3 DNA reads as TGCGGCTTCCGGGGAGTTCACGAGCAGTACTTC. This encodes CGFRGVHEQYF. This chain links TRBV20-1 with TRBJ2-5, with TRBD2 as a possible D gene (5 bases). With the DNA end fitting TRBJ2-7 better, the J assignment may be wrong. Germline CDR1 and CDR2: DFQATT and SNEGSKA (reference sequence). The length of the CDR3 is 11 residues.

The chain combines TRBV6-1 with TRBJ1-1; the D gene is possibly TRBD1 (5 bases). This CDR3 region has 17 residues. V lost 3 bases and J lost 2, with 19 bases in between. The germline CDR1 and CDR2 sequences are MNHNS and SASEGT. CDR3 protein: CASSDTGARTYNTEAFF. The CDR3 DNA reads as TGTGCCAGCAGTGATACAGGCGCCCGGACCTATAACACTGAAGCTTTCTTT.

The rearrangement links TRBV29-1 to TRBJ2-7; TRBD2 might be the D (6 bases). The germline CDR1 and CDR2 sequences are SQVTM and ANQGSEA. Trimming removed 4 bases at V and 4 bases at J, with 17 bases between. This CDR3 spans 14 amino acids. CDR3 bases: TGCAGCGTTGTATGGAGGGACGGAGCATACGAGCAGTACTTC. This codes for CSVVWRDGAYEQYF.

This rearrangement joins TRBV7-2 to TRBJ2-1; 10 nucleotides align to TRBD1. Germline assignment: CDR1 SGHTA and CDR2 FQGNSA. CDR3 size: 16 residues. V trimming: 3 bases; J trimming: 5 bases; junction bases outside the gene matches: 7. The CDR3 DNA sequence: TGTGCCAGCAGCTTTAGGCGGGGGACAGGGGACAATGAGCAGTTCTTC. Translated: CASSFRRGTGDNEQFF.

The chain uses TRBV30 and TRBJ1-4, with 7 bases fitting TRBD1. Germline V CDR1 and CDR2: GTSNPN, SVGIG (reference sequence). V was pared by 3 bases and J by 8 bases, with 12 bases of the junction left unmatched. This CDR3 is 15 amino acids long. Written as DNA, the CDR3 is TGTGCCTGGAGCAAACAACCGGGACAGCCCGAAAAACTGTTTTTT. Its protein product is CAWSKQPGQPEKLFF.